This T cell receptor beta chain came from a study of T cell repertoires in cytomegalovirus infection. Study-wide points: There were HLA-C-restricted CMV-specific TCR beta clonotypes dominating the ex vivo response. Individuals carrying CMV plus the relevant HLA were identified by cumulative frequency of public TCR beta families.

MiXCR was run by TCRdb on the reads, yielding one entry per CDR3 protein. The sample has some 97,000 distinct CDR3 sequences, more than 20% seen once. This clonotype was recorded a few times. The antigen is unknown. Sequencing was done on a sample of CD8+ T cells from PBMCs. The receptor was isolated from a human donor in good health (CMV status not recorded). Some clones in this sample may be carry-over from other donors' samples.

The CDR3 reads CASSLFVGLAESYNEQFF. CDR3 DNA sequence: TGTGCCAGCAGCTTGTTTGTAGGACTAGCGGAGTCCTACAATGAGCAGTTCTTC. The chain uses TRBV7-2 and TRBJ2-1, with 10 nucleotides matching TRBD2. CDR3 size: 18 residues. The germline V gene encodes CDR1 SGHTA and CDR2 FQGNSA. The V and J ends lost 3 bases and 1 base, in that order; junction bases with no gene match: 9.